Below are 17 T cell receptor beta chains sequenced from a single sample in a study of shared clonotypes between healthy human individuals. The repertoire was sequenced with immunoSEQ multiplex PCR; TCRdb's copy has only in-frame clones and lacks some. The sample shows 600,000 to 750,000 clones, 72% of them seen only once. What was sequenced was memory CD4+ T cells sorted from blood. Specified subset: CD45RA-negative fraction. All receptors come from a woman in her twenties or thirties in good health.

The CDR3 nucleotides read TGTGCCAGCCATATGATTTTCCAGGGACAGGGGGGAAGAGGTGAGCAGTTCTTC. This codes for CASHMIFQGQGGRGEQFF. This chain connects TRBV21-1 to TRBJ2-1; the table's D call, TRBD1, was not checked against the DNA. TRBV21-1 is a pseudogene locus. CDR3 length equals 18 residues.

V is TRBV18 and J is TRBJ2-7; D possibly corresponds to TRBD2 (7 bases). Trimming took 5 bases from V and 3 from J, leaving 11 bases between them. Per the germline V gene, CDR1 is KGHSH and CDR2 is LQKENI. CDR3 length: 13 amino acids. The CDR3 region has the DNA TGTGCCAGCTCAGGGGAGGGGGTCTACGAGCAGTACTTC. Residues: CASSGEGVYEQYF.

This clone came up once. The chain links TRBV28 to TRBJ2-1, with unresolved D. There are 12 residues in the CDR3. Germline V gives CDR1 MDHEN, CDR2 SYDVKM. Trimming removed 8 bases from V and 6 bases from J, with 11 bases in between. The CDR3 DNA reads as TGTGCCAGCCATAGTGCCCCCAATGAGCAGTTCTTC. Its translation: CASHSAPNEQFF.

This rearrangement joins TRBV5-1 to TRBJ1-3; the D gene is possibly TRBD1 (5 bases). The germline V gene has CDR1 SGHRS and CDR2 YFSETQ. This CDR3 has 15 residues. The V and J ends lost 0 bases and 0 bases respectively, with 7 bases between them. The CDR3 nucleotides are TGCGCCAGCAGCTTGGAGGGGCACTCTGGAAACACCATATATTTT. Encoded protein: CASSLEGHSGNTIYF. Complete variable domain (other parts from reference TRBV5-1 and TRBJ1-3): KAGVTQTPRYLIKTRGQQVTLSCSPISGHRSVSWYQQTPGQGLQFLFEYFSETQRNKGNFPGRFSGRQFSNSRSEMNVSTLELGDSALYLCASSLEGHSGNTIYFGEGSWLTVV.

On this clone itself: This CDR3 is also generated by other DNA sequences in the sample. The rearrangement uses TRBV28 and TRBJ1-2, with D maybe TRBD1 (5 bases). This CDR3 is built from 12 residues. Germline CDR1 and CDR2: MDHEN and SYDVKM. Trimming removed 2 bases from V and 5 bases from J, with 6 bases in between. DNA of the CDR3: TGTGCCAGCAGTTTAGCAGGGTATGGCTACACCTTC. Its translation: CASSLAGYGYTF.

The CDR3: CASSYLAGGHNEQFF. The CDR3, as DNA: TGTGCCAGCAGTTACTTAGCGGGAGGGCACAATGAGCAGTTCTTC. V and J are TRBV6-6 and TRBJ2-1; 11 nucleotides agree with TRBD2. Germline V gives CDR1 MNHNY, CDR2 SVGAGI (reference sequence). V trimming: 1 base; J trimming: 5 bases; junction bases outside the gene matches: 1. CDR3 length: 15 amino acids.

In its sample, this clone was seen once. The rearrangement uses TRBV7-2 and TRBJ1-1; no clear D gene. The length of the CDR3 is 14 residues. Germline CDR1 is SGHTA and CDR2 is FQGNSA. Trimming shortened V by 2 bases and J by 2 bases, and 9 bases separated the two germline ends. The CDR3 sequence is CASSLSPDNTEAFF. CDR3 nucleotides: TGTGCCAGCAGCTTAAGTCCAGACAACACTGAAGCTTTCTTT.

This clone was seen more than once but under ten times. The chain is built from TRBV11-2 and TRBJ1-5; weak D call: TRBD1 (5 bases). Trimming left V 6 bases short and J 6 bases short, with 18 bases between. CDR1 is SGHAT and CDR2 is FQNNGV in the germline V gene. This CDR3 is 15 amino acids long. CDR3 nucleotides: TGTGCCAGCAGTTTCTACACAGGTGAAGGTCAGCCCCAGCATTTT. It is translated as CASSFYTGEGQPQHF. Based on the CDR3 plus reference TRBV11-2 and TRBJ1-5, the full variable domain is EAGVAQSPRYKIIEKRQSVAFWCNPISGHATLYWYQQILGQGPKLLIQFQNNGVVDDSQLPKDRFSAERLKGVDSTLKIQPAKLEDSAVYLCASSFYTGEGQPQHFGDGTRLSIL.

The chain has TRBV7-2 and TRBJ2-1; unclear D gene. V lost 1 base, J lost 5 bases, and 6 bases lay in between. The CDR3 covers 13 residues. Germline CDR1 and CDR2: SGHTA and FQGNSA. CDR3 protein: CASSLGANNEQFF. The DNA of the CDR3 is TGTGCCAGCAGCTTAGGAGCGAACAATGAGCAGTTCTTC.

CDR3 protein: CASSQEAIRGGRSGANVLTF. The CDR3 bases are TGTGCCAGCAGCCAAGAAGCCATACGGGGGGGCAGGTCTGGGGCCAACGTCCTGACTTTC. The chain couples TRBV4-2 to TRBJ2-6; 8 nucleotides line up with TRBD2. This CDR3 contains 20 residues. Losses at the gene ends were 0 bases for V and 1 base for J; bases not matched to a gene: 11. The germline V gene has CDR1 LGHNA and CDR2 YNFKEQ.

The chain has TRBV30 and TRBJ1-2; D remains unclear. This CDR3 region has 12 residues. Trimming left V 3 bases short and J 7 bases short, with 12 bases between. Looked up from germline, CDR1 is GTSNPN and CDR2 is SVGIG (reference sequence). The DNA for the CDR3 is TGTGCCTGGAGGCCTATGTGGGGTGGCTACACCTTC. Protein sequence: CAWRPMWGGYTF. Based on the CDR3 plus reference TRBV30 and TRBJ1-2, the full variable domain is SQTIHQWPATLVQPVGSPLSLECTVEGTSNPNLYWYRQAAGRGLQLLFYSVGIGQISSEVPQNLSASRPQDRQFILSSKKLLLSDSGFYLCAWRPMWGGYTFGSGTRLTVV.

This rearrangement joins TRBV18 to TRBJ2-2; D uncertain. The V end lost 2 bases, the J end lost 5 bases, and 12 bases lay between the germline ends. This CDR3 comprises 15 residues. From germline, CDR1 is KGHSH and CDR2 LQKENI. CDR3 loop: CASSPVSQTTGELFF. The CDR3 nucleotides read TGTGCCAGCTCACCAGTCTCGCAGACAACCGGGGAGCTGTTTTTT.

The chain employs TRBV5-4 and TRBJ2-7; no clear D gene. The germline V gene encodes CDR1 SGHNT and CDR2 YYREEE (reference sequence). The V and J ends lost 0 bases and 0 bases respectively, with 10 bases between them. CDR3 length equals 15 residues. The DNA for the CDR3 is TGTGCCAGCAGCTTGGGGGTGAGGAGCTCCTACGAGCAGTACTTC. It encodes CASSLGVRSSYEQYF.

This clone was observed a handful of times. The genes are TRBV25-1 and TRBJ2-1; 13 bases align to TRBD2. Per germline, CDR1 MGHDK and CDR2 SYGVNS. The CDR3 sequence is 16 residues long. V shed 3 bases, J shed 10 bases, and the junction held 9 bases outside the gene matches. CDR3 bases: TGTGCCAGCAGTGAGTTCGGGACTAGCGGGACACGCGAGCAGTTCTTC. It is translated as CASSEFGTSGTREQFF. Variable domain in full (rest from reference TRBV25-1 and TRBJ2-1): EADIYQTPRYLVIGTGKKITLECSQTMGHDKMYWYQQDPGMELHLIHYSYGVNSTEKGDLSSESTVSRIRTEHFPLTLESARPSHTSQYLCASSEFGTSGTREQFFGPGTRLTVL.

The chain has TRBV10-3 and TRBJ2-1; 7 positions match TRBD2. Germline V CDR1 and CDR2: ENHRY, SYGVKD. This CDR3 comprises 14 residues. J lost 5 bases, V lost 4 bases, and 5 bases had no gene match. The CDR3 DNA follows: TGTGCCATCAGTGGTGGGACTACCAACAATGAGCAGTTCTTC. Its protein is CAISGGTTNNEQFF.

The chain carries TRBV5-4 and TRBJ2-7, with 7 nucleotides matching TRBD2. The CDR3 runs to 16 residues. J lost 2 bases, V lost 0 bases, and 8 bases had no gene match. Germline V gene sequence: CDR1 SGHNT, CDR2 YYREEE (reference sequence). The CDR3 region has the DNA TGTGCCAGCAGCTTGGCCCTAGCGGAATCCGCCTACGAGCAGTACTTC. It codes for CASSLALAESAYEQYF.

The chain couples TRBV2 to TRBJ1-5, with 8 bases aligning to TRBD1. Per the germline V gene, CDR1 is SNHLY and CDR2 is FYNNEI. The length of the CDR3 is 14 residues. V lost 7 bases to trimming and J lost 5 bases; unmatched junction nucleotides: 7. CDR3 protein: CASMRQGPYQPQHF. The CDR3 DNA follows: TGTGCCAGCATGAGACAGGGGCCCTATCAGCCCCAGCATTTT. Drawing the rest from reference TRBV2 and TRBJ1-5, the complete variable domain is EPEVTQTPSHQVTQMGQEVILRCVPISNHLYFYWYRQILGQKVEFLVSFYNNEISEKSEIFDDQFSVERPDGSNFTLKIRSTKLEDSAMYFCASMRQGPYQPQHFGDGTRLSIL.